This T cell receptor beta chain was recorded in a study of cytomegalovirus exposure and HLA in healthy donors. The study's findings and limits: V- and J-gene trimming in TCR beta was tied to a missense DCLRE1C variant by an analysis performed later. Researchers reported that a few CMV-associated chains were confirmed in vitro as CMV antigen-specific.

PCR was performed using 60 Vbeta and 13 Jbeta primers. Sequenced by immunoSEQ multiplex PCR; TCRdb stores in-frame clones only, minus some. The sample has 150,000 to 200,000 clones, roughly 90% seen once. To note about this clone: Antigen unknown.

The CDR3 loop spans 14 amino acids. V was clipped by 5 bases and J by 4 bases; unmatched bases: 7. Germline lookup yields CDR1 SGHTA and CDR2 FQGTGA. The TCR was taken from a girl less than two years old in good health and CMV-seronegative. Sequencing was performed on PBMCs. The chain uses TRBV7-3 and TRBJ2-5, with 7 bases matching TRBD2. This chain's CDR3 is CASSRGGPGETQYF. The CDR3, as DNA: TGTGCCAGCAGCAGGGGAGGGCCGGGAGAGACCCAGTACTTC.